This TCR beta chain was sequenced for a study of blood T cells in healthy people across ages. With a J-beta primer mix and a sample-barcoded 5' primer, a second PCR ran about 7 to 12 cycles. TCRdb reprocessed the 5' RACE reads via MiXCR and lists one record per CDR3 protein. The data contain hundreds of thousands of distinct CDR3 sequences, 20% to 30% of them seen just once; the ten biggest clones take up 9% to 9.5%. The CDR3 is 15 amino acids. Germline values: CDR1 SGHDT, CDR2 YYEEEE. The V end lost 3 bases, the J end lost 1 base, and 13 bases lay between the germline ends. This sample also appeared in a second study, on T cells of mothers and their children. That paper adds: Sample barcodes plus 2-4 random nucleotides came from the M1S primer. It was observed that no persistent microchimeric T cell clones could be detected.

This chain joins TRBV5-6 and TRBJ2-5; D call uncertain. The receptor was isolated from a boy aged 5-17 years in good health. Source material: blood. The CDR3 loop is CASSWGTRVQETQYF. The CDR3 bases are TGTGCCAGCAGCTGGGGAACCCGGGTCCAAGAGACCCAGTACTTC.